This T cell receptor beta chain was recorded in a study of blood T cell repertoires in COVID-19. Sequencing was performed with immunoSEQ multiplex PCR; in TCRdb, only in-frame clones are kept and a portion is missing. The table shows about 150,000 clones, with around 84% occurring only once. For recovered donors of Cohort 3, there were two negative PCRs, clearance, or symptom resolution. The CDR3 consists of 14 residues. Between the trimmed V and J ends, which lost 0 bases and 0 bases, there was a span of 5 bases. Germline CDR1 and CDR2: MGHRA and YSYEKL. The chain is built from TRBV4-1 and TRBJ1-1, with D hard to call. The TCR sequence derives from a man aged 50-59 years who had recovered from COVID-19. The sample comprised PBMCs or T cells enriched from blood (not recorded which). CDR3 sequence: CASSQDGVNTEAFF. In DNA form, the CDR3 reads TGCGCCAGCAGCCAAGATGGAGTGAACACTGAAGCTTTCTTT.